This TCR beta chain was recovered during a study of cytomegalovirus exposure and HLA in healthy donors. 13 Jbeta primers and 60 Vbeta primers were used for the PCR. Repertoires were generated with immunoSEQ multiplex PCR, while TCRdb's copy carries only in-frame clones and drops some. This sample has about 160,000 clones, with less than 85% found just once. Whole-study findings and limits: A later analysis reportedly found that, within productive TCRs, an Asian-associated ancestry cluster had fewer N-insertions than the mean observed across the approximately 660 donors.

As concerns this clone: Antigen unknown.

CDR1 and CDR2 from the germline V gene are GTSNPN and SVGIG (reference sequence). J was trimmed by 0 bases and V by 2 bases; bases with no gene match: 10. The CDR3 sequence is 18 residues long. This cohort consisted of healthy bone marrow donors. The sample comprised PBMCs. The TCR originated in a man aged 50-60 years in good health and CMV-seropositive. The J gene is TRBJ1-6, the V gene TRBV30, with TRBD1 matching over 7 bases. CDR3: CAWSFVLTGSSYNSPLHF. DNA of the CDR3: TGTGCCTGGAGTTTTGTTTTGACAGGGAGCTCCTATAATTCACCCCTCCACTTT.